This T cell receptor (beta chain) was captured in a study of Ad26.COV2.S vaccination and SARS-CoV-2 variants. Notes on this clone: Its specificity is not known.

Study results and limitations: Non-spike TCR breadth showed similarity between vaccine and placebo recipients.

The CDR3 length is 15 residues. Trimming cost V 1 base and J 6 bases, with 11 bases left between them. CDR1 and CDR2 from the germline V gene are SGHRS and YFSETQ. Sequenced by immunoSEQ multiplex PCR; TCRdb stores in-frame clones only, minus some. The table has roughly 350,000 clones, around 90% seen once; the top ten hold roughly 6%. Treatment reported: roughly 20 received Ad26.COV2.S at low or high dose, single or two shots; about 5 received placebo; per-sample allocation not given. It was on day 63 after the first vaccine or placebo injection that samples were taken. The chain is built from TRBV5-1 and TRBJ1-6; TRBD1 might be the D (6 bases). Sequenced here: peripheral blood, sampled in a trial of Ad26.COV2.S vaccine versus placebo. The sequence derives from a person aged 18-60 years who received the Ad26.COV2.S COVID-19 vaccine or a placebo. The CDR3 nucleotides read TGCGCCAGCAGCTTGCCACAGGGAGCTAATTCACCCCTCCACTTT. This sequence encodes CASSLPQGANSPLHF.